This T cell receptor beta chain emerged from a study of OX40 agonist ivuxolimab in advanced cancers. In the study overall: Past anti-PD-1, anti-PD-L1 or anti-CTLA-4 therapy was accepted, and roughly 38% had received some.

Whole-study results and caveats: Compared with others, partial responders at 0.1-3.0 mg/kg displayed clonal expansion among the lowest. CD4+ T cells averaged fewer expanded clones than CD8+ T cells. Clonal expansion from baseline to week 6 occurred in both CD4+ and CD8+ T cells.

Points on this clone: Its specificity is unknown.

Only in-frame clones appear in the TCRdb table, and some are missing; sequencing was by immunoSEQ multiplex PCR. The profile shows tens of thousands of clones, roughly four fifths of them singletons. There are 15 residues in the CDR3. Germline V gene sequence: CDR1 GTSNPN, CDR2 SVGIG (reference sequence). With 2 bases removed from V and 0 bases from J, the gap between germline ends came to 13 bases. Sequenced here: CD4+ or CD8+ T cells sorted from blood, sampled in a trial of the OX40 agonist ivuxolimab. The V and J genes are TRBV30 and TRBJ1-1; a possible D gene is TRBD1 (5 bases). The receptor comes from an adult with an advanced solid tumor such as melanoma, head and neck, liver or kidney cancer. The CDR3 here is CAWSWRGSMNTEAFF. Written as DNA, the CDR3 is TGTGCCTGGAGTTGGAGGGGCTCCATGAACACTGAAGCTTTCTTT. Together with reference TRBV30 and TRBJ1-1, the CDR3 gives the full variable domain: SQTIHQWPATLVQPVGSPLSLECTVEGTSNPNLYWYRQAAGRGLQLLFYSVGIGQISSEVPQNLSASRPQDRQFILSSKKLLLSDSGFYLCAWSWRGSMNTEAFFGQGTRLTVV.